This T cell receptor beta chain is drawn from a study of blood T cell repertoires in COVID-19. Study details: Whether acute or convalescent, the COVID-19 samples came from the United States, Italy and Spain. Nucleic acid was either cDNA or gDNA, and it came from T cells, B-cell-depleted T cells, or PBMCs.

Original data processing: Reference gene primer amplification gave estimated nucleated cell counts. Here immunoSEQ multiplex PCR was the method, and the copy in TCRdb shows in-frame clones only, minus some. That table is the source of V, J and clone size, and D and trimming were worked out from the DNA. The sample gives fewer than 250,000 clones, 75% to 85% of which show up once; 5.5% is in the top ten. CDR3 length: 14 amino acids. Germline CDR1 reads KGHSH; CDR2 reads LQKENI. The junction had 5 bases not matched to a gene; V was cut back by 6 bases and J by 4 bases. This clonotype was obtained from a human donor in a cohort sampled during active COVID-19. The chain has TRBV18 and TRBJ2-7; 11 bases fit TRBD1. Sequencing was done on a sample of peripheral blood. CDR3 nucleotide sequence: TGTGCCAGCTCGCCGGACAGGGGGCAATACGAGCAGTACTTC. Protein: CASSPDRGQYEQYF.